This TCR beta chain derives from a study of blood T cell repertoires in COVID-19. Overall study context: Donors in the United States, Italy and Spain gave samples during acute or convalescent COVID-19. In each case, the material was cDNA or gDNA derived from T cells, B-cell-depleted T cells, or PBMCs.

Germline V CDR1 and CDR2: LNHDA, SQIVND (reference sequence). V trimming: 5 bases; J trimming: 5 bases; junction bases outside the gene matches: 11. The CDR3 covers 15 residues. While infection was still active, Seattle patients were enrolled and then followed longitudinally. The table came from immunoSEQ multiplex PCR; TCRdb's copy has only in-frame clones and leaves some out. This table has under 100,000 clones, around 86% appearing once. This sequence was found in a man in his fifties or sixties with COVID-19, enrolled during active disease. Source material: peripheral blood. The rearrangement uses TRBV19 and TRBJ1-1; TRBD1 matches at 7 bases. The chain's CDR3 is CASSSRQGEATEAFF. The CDR3 DNA reads TGTGCCAGTAGTTCTAGACAGGGAGAGGCGACTGAAGCTTTCTTT.